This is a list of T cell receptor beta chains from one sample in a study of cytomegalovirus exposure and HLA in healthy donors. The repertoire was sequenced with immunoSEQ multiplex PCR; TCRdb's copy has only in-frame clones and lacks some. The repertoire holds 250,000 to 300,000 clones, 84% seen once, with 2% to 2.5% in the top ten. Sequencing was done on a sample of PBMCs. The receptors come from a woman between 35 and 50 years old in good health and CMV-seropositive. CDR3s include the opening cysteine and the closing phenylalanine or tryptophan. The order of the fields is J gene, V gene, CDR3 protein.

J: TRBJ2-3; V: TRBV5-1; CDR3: CASSPLPGGTLNTQYF
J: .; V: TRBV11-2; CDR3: CASKPGQYEQYF
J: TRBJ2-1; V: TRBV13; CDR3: CASSSASLAGVSYNEQFF
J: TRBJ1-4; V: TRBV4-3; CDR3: CASSQDPGQGAASNEKLFF
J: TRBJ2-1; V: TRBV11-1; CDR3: CASSLQGYTYNEQFF
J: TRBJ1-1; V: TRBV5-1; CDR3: CASSQTPGSTEAFF
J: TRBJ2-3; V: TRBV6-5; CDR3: CASSYGQATDTQYF
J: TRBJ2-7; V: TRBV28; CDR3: CASRSGIKNEQYF
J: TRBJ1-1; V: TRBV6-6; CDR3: CASSRTGVNTEAFF
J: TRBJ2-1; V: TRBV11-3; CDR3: CASSAFLPRAGGEQFF
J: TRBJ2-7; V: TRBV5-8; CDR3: CASNPGTSGRAAYEQYF
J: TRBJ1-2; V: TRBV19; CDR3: CASSTSGTDYGYTF
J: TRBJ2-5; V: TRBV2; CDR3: CASSERSGDQETQYF
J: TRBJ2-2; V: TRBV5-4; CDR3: CASSFAGTSGELFF
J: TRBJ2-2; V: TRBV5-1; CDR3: CASSSYTGELFF
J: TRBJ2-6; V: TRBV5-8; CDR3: CASSWRTGLSGANVLTF
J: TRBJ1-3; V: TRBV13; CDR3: CASSLRGASGNTIYF
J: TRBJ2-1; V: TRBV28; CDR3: CASSLWVAGVSYNEQFF
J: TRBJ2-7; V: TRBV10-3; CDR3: CAISENGNSYEQYF
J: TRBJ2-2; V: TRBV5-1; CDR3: CASQPGGNTGELFF
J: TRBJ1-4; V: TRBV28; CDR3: CASSRQGQKLFF
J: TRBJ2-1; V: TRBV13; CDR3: CASSPLPSSGTYNEQFF
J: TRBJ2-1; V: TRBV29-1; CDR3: CSAEGGGAYNEQFF
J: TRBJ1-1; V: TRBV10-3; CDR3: CAIREGQGDITEAFF
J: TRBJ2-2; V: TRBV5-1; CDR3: CASSFSGSHTGELFF
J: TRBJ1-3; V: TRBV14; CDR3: CASSQVGLASGNTIYF
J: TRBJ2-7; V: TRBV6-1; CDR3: CASSVENSYEQYF
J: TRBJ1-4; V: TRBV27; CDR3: CASSTQGGNEKLFF
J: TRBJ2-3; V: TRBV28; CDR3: CASSQLAGLDTQYF
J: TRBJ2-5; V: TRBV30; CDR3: CAWSRDSGGSQETQYF
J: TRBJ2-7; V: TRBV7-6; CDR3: CASSGRTSGLNEQYF
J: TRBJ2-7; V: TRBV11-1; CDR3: CASSPRDFFYEQYF
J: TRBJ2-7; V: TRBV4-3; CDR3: CASSQPGQPSYEQYF
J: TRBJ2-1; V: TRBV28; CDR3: CASVAGAYNEQFF
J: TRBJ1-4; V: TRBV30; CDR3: CAWSVSATNEKLFF
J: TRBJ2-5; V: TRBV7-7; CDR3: CASSFLGGTETQYF